This TCR beta chain was obtained from a study of T cell clonality in common variable immunodeficiency (dated by TCRdb to between 2015 and 2017). This clone was recorded a few times. The target of this receptor is not known. Equivalent amounts of genomic DNA from CVID and control samples were used as sequencing input. For every sample, a 60 bp segment covering the rearranged TCRbeta CDR3 region was amplified and then sequenced. The immunoSEQ assay, a bias-corrected multiplex PCR combined with high-throughput sequencing, was used to amplify TCRbeta. The authors processed their data as follows. Every unique nucleotide sequence was considered a clone and was annotated with V, D and J genes, copy number and frequency. Sequences were labeled productive if in frame, and non-productive if out of frame or containing stop codons. As previously described, clonality was calculated on the basis of Shannon's entropy. The predicted amino acid sequences of productive clones were used to derive the mean CDR3 Kyte-Doolittle hydropathy. The R hclust function was used to hierarchically cluster scaled V gene usage with Manhattan distance and complete linkage. Clone sharing by CDR3 amino acid sequence was assessed by resampling 12 repertoires per group over 100 rounds. The repertoires were screened for 55 to 75 published EBV-specific TCRbeta sequences and around 250 published CMV-specific TCRbeta sequences. After two CVID samples that produced fewer than 10,000 sequences were dropped from the analysis, roughly 42 CVID repertoires remained. Not all clones reach the TCRdb copy of this immuneACCESS table, which keeps in-frame sequences only. Checked studies attribute under half of the gap to unresolved V genes and leave the rest unexplained. V and J calls and clone size are those listed in that table; D and trimming were worked out from the DNA. This sample holds roughly 30,000 clones in total, without any singletons. The ten largest clones represent 3.2% of the sample.

Standard criteria, namely reduction of serum IgG, IgA and/or IgM below the normal range together with specific antibody deficiency, were applied for the diagnosis of CVID. There were approximately 46 subjects in the CVID group (roughly 29 male and roughly 15 female), ranging in age from about 8 to 65 years, with a mean age of 40. Predominantly Caucasian heritage was noted among both the CVID patients and the healthy controls. All CVID subjects had received replacement immunoglobulin therapy for at least one year at the time of study participation. At blood collection, none of the CVID subjects was ill or on immunomodulatory or immunosuppressive medication. Heparinized peripheral whole blood samples of about 5 to 8 ml were collected from each donor. Genomic DNA from adults with common variable immune deficiency (CVID) and from healthy adult controls was used for sequencing of TCRbeta CDR3 repertoires. Diluted blood was subjected to density centrifugation over Hypaque 1077 or Ficoll-Paque for isolation of peripheral blood mononuclear cells. Genomic DNA was obtained from unsorted mononuclear cells using either Qiagen column purification or a centrifugation-based method.

Paper-wide results and their limitations: It was noted by the authors that sequencing of the repertoires of T cell subpopulations would be needed to clarify the cause of the increased clonality in CVID. Correlations between repertoire features and clinical complications were limited by patient heterogeneity within the CVID cohort. TCRbeta clonality was higher in CVID subjects than in healthy controls (t-test p = 0.018), and the increase was most characteristic of about a third of subjects. CVID TCRbeta sequences were reported to have fewer deletions and N-nucleotide insertions and to lack highly modified clones with 13 or more V deletions. CVID subjects shared fewer TCRbeta clones with each other than healthy controls did (p < 0.0001). Even though DNA input was equal, the average per sample came to 82,000 or so unique sequences for controls compared with about 31,547 for CVID samples.

The receptor's source is a human donor with common variable immunodeficiency. Sequencing was carried out using peripheral blood mononuclear cells.

The CDR3 reads as follows: CASSEIYRRGANYEQYF. The DNA read from the CDR3 is TGTGCCAGCAGTGAAATCTATAGGCGGGGCGCCAACTACGAG. The rearranged segments are TRBV2 and TRBJ2-7, with TRBD2 perhaps the D gene, on 6 matching bases. From the germline J gene comes the end of the CDR3, since the read stops 3 residues before it. V and J lose 2 bases and 3 bases, and a span of 20 bases separates them. Reading from cysteine to phenylalanine, the CDR3 counts 17 amino acids. The DNA shown is the part of the CDR3 that was read: 42 bases, in frame from base 1. The CDR1 and CDR2 encoded by the germline V gene are SNHLY and FYNNEI.